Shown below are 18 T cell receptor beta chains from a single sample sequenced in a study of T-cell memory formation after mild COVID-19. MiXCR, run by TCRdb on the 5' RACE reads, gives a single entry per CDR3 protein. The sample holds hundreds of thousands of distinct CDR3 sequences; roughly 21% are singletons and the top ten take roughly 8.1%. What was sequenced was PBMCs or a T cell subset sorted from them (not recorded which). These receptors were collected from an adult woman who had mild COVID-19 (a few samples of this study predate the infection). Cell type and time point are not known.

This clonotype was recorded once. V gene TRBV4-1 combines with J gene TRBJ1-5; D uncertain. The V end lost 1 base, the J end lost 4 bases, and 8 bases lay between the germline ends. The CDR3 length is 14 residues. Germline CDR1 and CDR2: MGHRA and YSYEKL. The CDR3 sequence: CASSQVPGNQPQHF. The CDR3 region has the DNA TGCGCCAGCAGCCAAGTACCGGGAAATCAGCCCCAGCATTTT.

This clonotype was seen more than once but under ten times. CDR3 residues: CAWSFGGGKTEAFF. The CDR3 bases are TGTGCCTGGAGTTTCGGGGGAGGGAAAACTGAAGCTTTCTTT. The V gene is TRBV30, the J gene TRBJ1-1, with a possible D match to TRBD1 (5 bases). The V end was cut by 2 bases, the J end by 5 bases, with 15 bases between. The CDR3 extends over 14 amino acids. The germline V gene encodes CDR1 GTSNPN and CDR2 SVGIG (reference sequence).

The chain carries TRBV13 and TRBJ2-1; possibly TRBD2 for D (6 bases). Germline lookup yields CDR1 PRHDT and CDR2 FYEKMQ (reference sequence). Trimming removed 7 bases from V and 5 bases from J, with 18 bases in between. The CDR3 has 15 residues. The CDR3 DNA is TGTGCCAGCACCCTTGGTTGGCGGGGAGACAATGAGCAGTTCTTC. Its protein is CASTLGWRGDNEQFF.

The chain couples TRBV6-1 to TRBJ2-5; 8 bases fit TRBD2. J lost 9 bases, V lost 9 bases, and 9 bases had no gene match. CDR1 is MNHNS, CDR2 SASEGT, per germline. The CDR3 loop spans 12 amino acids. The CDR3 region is CASPREDGSQYF. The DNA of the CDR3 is TGTGCCAGTCCGCGGGAGGATGGGTCCCAGTACTTC.

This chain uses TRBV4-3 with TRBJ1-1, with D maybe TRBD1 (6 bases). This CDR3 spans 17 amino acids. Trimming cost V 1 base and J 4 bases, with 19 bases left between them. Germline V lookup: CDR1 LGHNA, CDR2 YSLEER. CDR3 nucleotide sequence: TGCGCCAGCAGCCAAGTATGGGGGGCTGAGGGTAGCACTGAAGCTTTCTTT. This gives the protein CASSQVWGAEGSTEAFF.

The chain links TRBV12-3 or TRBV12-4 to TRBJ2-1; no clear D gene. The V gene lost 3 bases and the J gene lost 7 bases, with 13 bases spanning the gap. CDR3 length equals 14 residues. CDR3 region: CASSFALVENEQFF. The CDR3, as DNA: TGTGCCAGCAGTTTCGCCCTTGTTGAAAATGAGCAGTTCTTC.

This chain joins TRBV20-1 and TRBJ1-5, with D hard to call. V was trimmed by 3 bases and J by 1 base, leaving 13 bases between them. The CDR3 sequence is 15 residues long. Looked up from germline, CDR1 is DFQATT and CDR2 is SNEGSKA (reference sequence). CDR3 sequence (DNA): TGCAGTGCTAGTGTTCACAATCCAAGCAATCAGCCCCAGCATTTT. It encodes CSASVHNPSNQPQHF.

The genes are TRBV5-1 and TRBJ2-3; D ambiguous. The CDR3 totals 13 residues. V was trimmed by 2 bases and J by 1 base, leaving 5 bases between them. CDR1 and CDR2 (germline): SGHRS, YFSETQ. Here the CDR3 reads CASSLHGTDTQYF. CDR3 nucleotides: TGCGCCAGCAGCTTACATGGCACAGATACGCAGTATTTT. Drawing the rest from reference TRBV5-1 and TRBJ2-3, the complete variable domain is KAGVTQTPRYLIKTRGQQVTLSCSPISGHRSVSWYQQTPGQGLQFLFEYFSETQRNKGNFPGRFSGRQFSNSRSEMNVSTLELGDSALYLCASSLHGTDTQYFGPGTRLTVL.

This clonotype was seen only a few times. The DNA of the CDR3 is TGCAGCGTTGAAGGGAGCGGGAGTGAGCAGTACTTC. Translated: CSVEGSGSEQYF. This chain links TRBV29-1 with TRBJ2-7, with 8 bases matching TRBD2. CDR3 size: 12 residues. Germline V gene data show CDR1 as SQVTM and CDR2 as ANQGSEA. The V and J ends lost 1 base and 7 bases, in that order; junction bases with no gene match: 3.

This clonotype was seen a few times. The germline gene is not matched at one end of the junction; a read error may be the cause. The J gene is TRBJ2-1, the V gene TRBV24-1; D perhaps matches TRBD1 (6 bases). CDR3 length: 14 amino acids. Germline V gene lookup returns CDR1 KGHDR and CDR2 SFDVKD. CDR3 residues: CATSALQGLGEQFF. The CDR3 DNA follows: TGTGCCACCAGTGCTTTGCAGGGGCTAGGTGAGCAGTTCTTC.

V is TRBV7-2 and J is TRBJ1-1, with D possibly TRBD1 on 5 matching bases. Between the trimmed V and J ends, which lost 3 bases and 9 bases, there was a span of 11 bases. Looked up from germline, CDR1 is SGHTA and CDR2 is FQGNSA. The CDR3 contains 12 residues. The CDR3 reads CASSFSDSQAFF. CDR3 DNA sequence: TGTGCCAGCAGCTTCTCTGACAGCCAAGCTTTCTTT.

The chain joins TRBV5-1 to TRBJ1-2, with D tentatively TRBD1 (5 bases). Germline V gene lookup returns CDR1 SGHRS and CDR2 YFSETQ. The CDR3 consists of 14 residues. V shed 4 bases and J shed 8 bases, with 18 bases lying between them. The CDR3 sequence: CASSGRGVEKGYTF. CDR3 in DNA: TGCGCCAGCAGCGGTCGGGGGGTAGAGAAGGGCTACACCTTC.

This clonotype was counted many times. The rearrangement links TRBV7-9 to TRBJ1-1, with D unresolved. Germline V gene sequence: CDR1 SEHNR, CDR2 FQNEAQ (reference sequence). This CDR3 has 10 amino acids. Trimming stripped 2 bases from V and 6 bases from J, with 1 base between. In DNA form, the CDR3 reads TGTGCCAGCAGCTTACCTGAAGCTTTCTTT. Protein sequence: CASSLPEAFF.

As DNA, the CDR3 is TGTGCCAGCAGCCGGGACAGCGGAGGCGAGCAGTACTTC. It specifies CASSRDSGGEQYF. This chain links TRBV5-6 with TRBJ2-7, with 7 bases aligning to TRBD1. This CDR3 region has 13 residues. CDR1 is SGHDT and CDR2 is YYEEEE in the germline V gene. V lost 4 bases, J lost 6 bases, and 7 bases stayed unmatched.

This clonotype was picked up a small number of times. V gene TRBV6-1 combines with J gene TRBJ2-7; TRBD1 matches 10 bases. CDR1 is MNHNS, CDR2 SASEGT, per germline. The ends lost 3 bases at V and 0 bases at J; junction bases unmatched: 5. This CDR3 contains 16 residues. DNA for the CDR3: TGTGCCAGCAGTGAGGACAGGGGGACGAGCTCCTACGAGCAGTACTTC. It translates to CASSEDRGTSSYEQYF.

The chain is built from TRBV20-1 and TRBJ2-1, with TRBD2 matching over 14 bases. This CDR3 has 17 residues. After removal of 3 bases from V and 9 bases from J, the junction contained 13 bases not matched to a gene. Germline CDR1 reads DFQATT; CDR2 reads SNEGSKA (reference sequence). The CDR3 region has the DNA TGCAGTGCTAGGGAGACTAGCGGGAGGGGACGTGGGAGTGAGCAGTTCTTC. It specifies CSARETSGRGRGSEQFF.

CDR3 coding DNA: TGCGCCAGCAGCCAGACAGGGGGCTTTGTGAATGAGCAGTTCTTC. This sequence encodes CASSQTGGFVNEQFF. V gene TRBV5-1 combines with J gene TRBJ2-1; 10 bases align to TRBD1. The V gene's germline CDR1 is SGHRS and CDR2 YFSETQ. This CDR3 has 15 amino acids. The J segment lost 7 bases and the V segment lost 4 bases, leaving 8 bases of the junction unmatched.

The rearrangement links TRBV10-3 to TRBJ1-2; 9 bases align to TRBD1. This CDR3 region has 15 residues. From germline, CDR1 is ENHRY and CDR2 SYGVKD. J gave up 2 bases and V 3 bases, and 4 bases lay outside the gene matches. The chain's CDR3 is CAISEGGQGNYGYTF. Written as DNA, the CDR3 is TGTGCCATCAGTGAAGGGGGACAGGGAAACTATGGCTACACCTTC.